The source of this TCR beta chain is a study of cytotoxic CD8 clonotypes in ibrutinib-treated CLL. Whole-study context: Of the patients, eleven to twelve were relapsed/refractory, roughly 16 treatment-naive and about 17 IGHV unmutated.

Investigators sought sequencing depths of between 1 in 200,000 and 1 in 1 million T cells. The data were produced by immunoSEQ multiplex PCR, yet TCRdb's version contains in-frame clones alone and is incomplete. The table shows more than 200,000 clones, with 70% occurring only once. Trimming took off 5 bases at V and 0 bases at J, with 13 bases between the two ends. This CDR3 region has 16 residues. Germline V gene sequence: CDR1 MGHRA, CDR2 YSYEKL. Study-wide points: Baseline clonality exceeded age-matched healthy donors and tracked circulating CD8+ T-cell counts.

With respect to this clone: What it binds is unknown.

The TCR was taken from a human donor with chronic lymphocytic leukemia. The input for sequencing was PBMCs, taken after 12 months of ibrutinib treatment. The chain carries TRBV4-1 and TRBJ1-4; TRBD1 is a possible D gene (5 bases). The CDR3 reads CASSRQDSATNEKLFF. In DNA form, the CDR3 reads TGCGCCAGCAGCAGACAAGACAGCGCAACTAATGAAAAACTGTTTTTT.